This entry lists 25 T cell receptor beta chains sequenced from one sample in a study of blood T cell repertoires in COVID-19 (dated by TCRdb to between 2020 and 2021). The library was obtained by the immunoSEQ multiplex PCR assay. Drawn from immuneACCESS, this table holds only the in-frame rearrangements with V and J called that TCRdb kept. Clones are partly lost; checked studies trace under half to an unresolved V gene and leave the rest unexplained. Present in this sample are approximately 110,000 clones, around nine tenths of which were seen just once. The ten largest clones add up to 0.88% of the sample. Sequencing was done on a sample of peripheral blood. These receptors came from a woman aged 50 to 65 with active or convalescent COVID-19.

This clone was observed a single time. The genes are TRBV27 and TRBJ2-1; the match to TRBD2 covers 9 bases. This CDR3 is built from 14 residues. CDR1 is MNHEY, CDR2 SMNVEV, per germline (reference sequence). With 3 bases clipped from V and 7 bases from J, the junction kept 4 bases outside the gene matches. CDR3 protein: CASSFVAGVNEQFF. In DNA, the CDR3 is TGTGCCAGCAGTTTTGTAGCGGGAGTAAATGAGCAGTTCTTC.

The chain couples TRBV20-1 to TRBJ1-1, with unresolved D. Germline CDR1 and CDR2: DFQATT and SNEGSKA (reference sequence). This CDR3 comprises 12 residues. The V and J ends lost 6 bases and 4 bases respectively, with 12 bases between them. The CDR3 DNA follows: TGCAGTGCCAGTGCTTCGAGCACTGAAGCTTTCTTT. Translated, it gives CSASASSTEAFF.

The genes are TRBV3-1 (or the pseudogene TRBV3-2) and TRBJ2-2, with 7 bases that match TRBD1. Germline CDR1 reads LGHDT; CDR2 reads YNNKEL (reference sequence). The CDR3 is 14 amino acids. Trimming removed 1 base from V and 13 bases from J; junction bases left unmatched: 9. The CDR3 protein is CASSQATRGGPLFF. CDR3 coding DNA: TGTGCCAGCAGCCAAGCCACCCGAGGGGGCCCGCTGTTTTTT.

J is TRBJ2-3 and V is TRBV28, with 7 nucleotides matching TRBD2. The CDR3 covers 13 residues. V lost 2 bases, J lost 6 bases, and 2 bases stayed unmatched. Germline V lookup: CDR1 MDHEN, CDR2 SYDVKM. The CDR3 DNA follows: TGTGCCAGCAGTTTAGGGAGGGTCGATACGCAGTATTTT. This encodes CASSLGRVDTQYF.

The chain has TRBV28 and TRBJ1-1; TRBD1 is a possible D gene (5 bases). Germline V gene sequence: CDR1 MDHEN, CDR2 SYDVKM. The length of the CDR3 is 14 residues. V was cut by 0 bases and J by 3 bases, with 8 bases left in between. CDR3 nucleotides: TGTGCCAGCAGTTTATGGGGGGAGGACACTGAAGCTTTCTTT. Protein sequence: CASSLWGEDTEAFF.

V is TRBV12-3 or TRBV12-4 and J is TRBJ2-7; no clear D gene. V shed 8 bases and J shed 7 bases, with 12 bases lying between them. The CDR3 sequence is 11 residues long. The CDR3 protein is CASGASGEQYF. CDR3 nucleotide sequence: TGTGCCAGCGGAGCCTCCGGGGAGCAGTACTTC.

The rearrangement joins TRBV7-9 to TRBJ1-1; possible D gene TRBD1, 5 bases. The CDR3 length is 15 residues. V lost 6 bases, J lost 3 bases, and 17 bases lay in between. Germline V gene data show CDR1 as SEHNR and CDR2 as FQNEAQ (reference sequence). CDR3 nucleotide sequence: TGTGCCAGCAGGAGAGGCAGCGGAGGGGACACTGAAGCTTTCTTT. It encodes CASRRGSGGDTEAFF.

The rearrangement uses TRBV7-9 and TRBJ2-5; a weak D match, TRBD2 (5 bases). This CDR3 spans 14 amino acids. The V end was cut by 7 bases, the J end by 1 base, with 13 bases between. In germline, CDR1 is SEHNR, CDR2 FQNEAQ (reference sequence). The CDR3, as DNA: TGTGCCAGCACCCTGGCAGCGGTCCAAGAGACCCAGTACTTC. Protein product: CASTLAAVQETQYF.

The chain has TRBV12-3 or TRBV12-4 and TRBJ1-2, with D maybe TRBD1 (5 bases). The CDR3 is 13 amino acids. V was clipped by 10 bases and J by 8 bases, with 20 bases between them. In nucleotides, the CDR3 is TGTGCCACCGGGTATGCGGGGCTTCGCGGCTACACCTTC. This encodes CATGYAGLRGYTF.

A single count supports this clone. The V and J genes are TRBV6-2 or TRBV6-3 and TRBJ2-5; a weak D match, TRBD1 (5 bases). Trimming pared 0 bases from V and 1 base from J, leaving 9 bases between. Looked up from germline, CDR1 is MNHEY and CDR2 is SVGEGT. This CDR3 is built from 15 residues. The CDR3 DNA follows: TGTGCCAGCAGTTACTCGCGGACACTCCAAGAGACCCAGTACTTC. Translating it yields CASSYSRTLQETQYF.

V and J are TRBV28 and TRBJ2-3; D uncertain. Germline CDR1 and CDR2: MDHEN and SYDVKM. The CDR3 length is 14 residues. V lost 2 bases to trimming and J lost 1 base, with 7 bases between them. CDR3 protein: CASSLLAGTDTQYF. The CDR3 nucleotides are TGTGCCAGCAGTTTACTTGCAGGCACAGATACGCAGTATTTT.

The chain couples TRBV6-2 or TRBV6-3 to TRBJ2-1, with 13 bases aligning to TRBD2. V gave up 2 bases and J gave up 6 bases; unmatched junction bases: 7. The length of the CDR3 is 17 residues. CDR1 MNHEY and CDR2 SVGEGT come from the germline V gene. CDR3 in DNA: TGTGCCAGCAGTTACCCCCTACTAGCGGGAGGGCTCAATGAGCAGTTCTTC. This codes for CASSYPLLAGGLNEQFF.

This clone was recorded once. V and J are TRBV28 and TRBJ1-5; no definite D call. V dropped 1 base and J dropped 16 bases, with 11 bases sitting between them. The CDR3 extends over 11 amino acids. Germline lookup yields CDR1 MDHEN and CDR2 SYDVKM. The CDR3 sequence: CASSLLTAYHF. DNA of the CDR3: TGTGCCAGCAGTTTATTAACCGCGTACCATTTT.

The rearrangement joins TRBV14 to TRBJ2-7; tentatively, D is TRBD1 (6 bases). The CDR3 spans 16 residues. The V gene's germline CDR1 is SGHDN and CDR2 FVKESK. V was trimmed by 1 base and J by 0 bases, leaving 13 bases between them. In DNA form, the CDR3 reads TGTGCCAGCAGCCAAGGCCCGGGACAAGCCTCCTACGAGCAGTACTTC. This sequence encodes CASSQGPGQASYEQYF.

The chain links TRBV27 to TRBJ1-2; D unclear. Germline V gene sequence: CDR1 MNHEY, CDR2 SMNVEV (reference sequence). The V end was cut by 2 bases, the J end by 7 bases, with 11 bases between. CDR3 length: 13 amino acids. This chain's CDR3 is CASSLRGRFGYTF. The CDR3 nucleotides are TGTGCCAGCAGTTTAAGAGGGAGGTTTGGCTACACCTTC.

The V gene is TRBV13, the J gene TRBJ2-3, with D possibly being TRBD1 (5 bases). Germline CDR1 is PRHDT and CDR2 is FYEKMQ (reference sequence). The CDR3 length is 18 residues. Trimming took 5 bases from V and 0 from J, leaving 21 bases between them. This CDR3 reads CASSPRSPQGDSTDTQYF. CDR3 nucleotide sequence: TGTGCCAGCAGCCCCAGGTCCCCGCAGGGTGATAGCACAGATACGCAGTATTTT. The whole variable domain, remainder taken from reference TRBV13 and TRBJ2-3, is AAGVIQSPRHLIKEKRETATLKCYPIPRHDTVYWYQQGPGQDPQFLISFYEKMQSDKGSIPDRFSAQQFSDYHSELNMSSLELGDSALYFCASSPRSPQGDSTDTQYFGPGTRLTVL.

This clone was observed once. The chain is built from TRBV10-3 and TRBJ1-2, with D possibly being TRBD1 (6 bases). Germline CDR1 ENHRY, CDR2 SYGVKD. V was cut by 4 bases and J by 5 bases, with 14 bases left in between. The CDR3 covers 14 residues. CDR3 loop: CAISVGRQGYGYTF. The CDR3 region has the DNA TGTGCCATCAGTGTAGGAAGGCAGGGGTATGGCTACACCTTC.

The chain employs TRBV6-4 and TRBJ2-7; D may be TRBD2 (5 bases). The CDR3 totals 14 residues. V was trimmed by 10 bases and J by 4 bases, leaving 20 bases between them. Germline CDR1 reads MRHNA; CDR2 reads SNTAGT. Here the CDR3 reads CANSGLNYSYEQYF. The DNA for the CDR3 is TGTGCCAATTCAGGACTCAACTACTCGTACGAGCAGTACTTC.

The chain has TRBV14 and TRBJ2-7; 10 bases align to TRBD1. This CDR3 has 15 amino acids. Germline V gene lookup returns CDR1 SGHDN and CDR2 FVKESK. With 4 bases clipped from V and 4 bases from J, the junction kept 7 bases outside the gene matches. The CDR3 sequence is CASSRPGTGAYEQYF. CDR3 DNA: TGTGCCAGCAGCCGCCCCGGGACAGGGGCTTACGAGCAGTACTTC.

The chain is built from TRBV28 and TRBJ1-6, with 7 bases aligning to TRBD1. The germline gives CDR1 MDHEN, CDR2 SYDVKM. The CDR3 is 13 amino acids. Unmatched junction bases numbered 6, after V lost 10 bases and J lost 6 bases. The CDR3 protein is CAIKGTVNSPLHF. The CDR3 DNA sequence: TGTGCCATCAAAGGGACAGTTAATTCACCCCTCCACTTT.

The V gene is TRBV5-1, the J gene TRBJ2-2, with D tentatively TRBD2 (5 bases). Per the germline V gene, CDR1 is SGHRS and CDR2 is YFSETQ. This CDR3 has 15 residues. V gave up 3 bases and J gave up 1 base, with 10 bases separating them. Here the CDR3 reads CASSSIRENTGELFF. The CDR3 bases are TGCGCCAGCAGCTCAATCCGGGAGAACACCGGGGAGCTGTTTTTT.

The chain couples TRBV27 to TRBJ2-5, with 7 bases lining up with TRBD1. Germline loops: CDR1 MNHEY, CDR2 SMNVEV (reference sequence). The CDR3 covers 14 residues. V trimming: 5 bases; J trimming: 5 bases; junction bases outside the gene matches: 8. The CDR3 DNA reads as TGTGCCAGCAGTCAAACAGGGGTGGGTGAGACCCAGTACTTC. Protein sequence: CASSQTGVGETQYF.

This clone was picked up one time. This CDR3 reads CASTKGTGGLSNQPQHF. DNA of the CDR3: TGTGCCAGTACCAAAGGGACAGGGGGCCTTTCGAATCAGCCCCAGCATTTT. V and J are TRBV19 and TRBJ1-5; 12 bases line up with TRBD1. Germline CDR1 is LNHDA and CDR2 is SQIVND (reference sequence). With 7 bases clipped from V and 4 bases from J, the junction kept 11 bases outside the gene matches. CDR3 length: 17 amino acids.

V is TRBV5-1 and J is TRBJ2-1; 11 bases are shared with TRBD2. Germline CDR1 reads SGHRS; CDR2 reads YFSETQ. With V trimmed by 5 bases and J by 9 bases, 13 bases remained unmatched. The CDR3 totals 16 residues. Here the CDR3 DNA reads TGCGCCAGCAGGGCCTTAGCGGGAGGGCCGGGGGTTGAGCAGTTCTTC. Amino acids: CASRALAGGPGVEQFF.

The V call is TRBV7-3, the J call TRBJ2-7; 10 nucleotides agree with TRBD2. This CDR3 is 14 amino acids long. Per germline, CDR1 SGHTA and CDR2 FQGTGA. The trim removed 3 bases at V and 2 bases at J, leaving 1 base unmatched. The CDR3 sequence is CASSFSGGTYEQYF. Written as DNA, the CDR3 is TGTGCCAGCAGCTTTAGCGGGGGGACCTACGAGCAGTACTTC.